This is a list of T cell receptor beta chains from one sample in a study of cytomegalovirus exposure and HLA in healthy donors. The protocol was immunoSEQ multiplex PCR, while the TCRdb copy is restricted to in-frame clones and leaves out a portion. The sample lists more than 85,000 clones, over 65% seen once, with roughly 8% in the top ten. Sequenced input: PBMCs. Source of these receptors: a man aged 35-49 years in good health and CMV-seropositive. CDR3s include the opening cysteine and the closing phenylalanine or tryptophan. D genes are given only for firm matches. Part of the rows lack a size; the others show once, few, many or a class for expanded clones.

j_gene	v_gene	d_gene	abundance	CDR3nt	CDR3aa
TRBJ1-1	TRBV4-3	-	-	TGCGCCAGCAGCCAAGGTGGGCCAGGGGAGTTGAACACTGAAGCTTTCTTT	CASSQGGPGELNTEAFF
TRBJ2-7	TRBV6-6	-	-	TGTGCCAGCAGTTACGCGGAGGCCTACGAGCAGTACTTC	CASSYAEAYEQYF
TRBJ2-2	TRBV2	-	-	TGTGCCAGCAGTTTATCGGGACTGCCAACCGGGGAGCTGTTTTTT	CASSLSGLPTGELFF
TRBJ1-1	TRBV28	TRBD1	-	TGTGCCAGCAGCACAGGGGGGGCTCAGGGGAACACTGAAGCTTTCTTT	CASSTGGAQGNTEAFF
TRBJ2-5	TRBV12-5	-	-	TGTGCTAGTGGTCCAAAAGTGAGGGCCGAGACTAGACAAGAGACCCAGTACTTC	CASGPKVRAETRQETQYF
TRBJ2-7	TRBV7-2	TRBD1	-	TGTGCCAGCAACCCAGGGGGCGTCGAGCAGTACTTC	CASNPGGVEQYF
TRBJ1-5	TRBV2	-	-	TGTGCCAGCAGTGAGAGGCAGTCAAATAGCAATCAGCCCCAGCATTTT	CASSERQSNSNQPQHF
TRBJ2-7	TRBV30	-	few	TGTGCCTGGAGTGTGGAGTACGAGCAGTACTTC	CAWSVEYEQYF
TRBJ1-1	TRBV25-1	-	-	TGTGCCAGCAGTGTAAACACTGAAGCTTTCTTT	CASSVNTEAFF
TRBJ2-7	TRBV11-2	-	few	TGTGCCAGCAGCGCGGGTAGCTACGAGCAGTACTTC	CASSAGSYEQYF
TRBJ1-2	TRBV2	TRBD1	-	TGTGCCGGACAGGGTTGGGATTATGGCTACACCTTC	CAGQGWDYGYTF
TRBJ1-1	TRBV19	-	few	TGTGCCAGTAGTAGGGGGGTGGGCACTGAAGCTTTCTTT	CASSRGVGTEAFF
TRBJ2-5	TRBV30	-	-	TGTGCCTGGAGTGGGACAGTACAAGAGACCCAGTACTTC	CAWSGTVQETQYF
TRBJ1-2	TRBV11-1	TRBD1	-	TGTGCCAGCAGCTACCGGGACAGAAGTTATGGCTACACCTTC	CASSYRDRSYGYTF
TRBJ2-3	TRBV10-3	-	-	TGTGCCATCAGTGCGGGCGGGGTCCCAGATACGCAGTATTTT	CAISAGGVPDTQYF
TRBJ1-1	TRBV6-5	-	once	TGTGCCAGCAGTTACCGACAGAACACTGAAGCTTTCTTT	CASSYRQNTEAFF
TRBJ1-1	TRBV7-6	TRBD1	-	TGTGCCAGCAGCGAGCGACAGGGAGTCACTGAAGCTTTCTTT	CASSERQGVTEAFF
TRBJ1-2	TRBV14	TRBD1	few	TGTGCCAGCAGCCAAGATACAGGGGCTGGCTACACCTTC	CASSQDTGAGYTF
TRBJ2-7	TRBV5-1	TRBD2	-	TGCGCCAGCAGCTACGGGACTAGCGGAGCCTACGAGCAGTACTTC	CASSYGTSGAYEQYF
TRBJ2-1	TRBV29-1	TRBD1	few	TGCAGCGCCGACCGGTCCGACAGGGCAGAGCAGTTCTTC	CSADRSDRAEQFF
TRBJ2-7	TRBV28	-	-	TGTGCCAGCAGTTCCAACGTGGGTTGGAGCTACGAGCAGTACTTC	CASSSNVGWSYEQYF
TRBJ2-2	TRBV5-6	TRBD2	-	TGTGCCAGCAGCTTGGCAGCGGGAGCCCACGGGGAGCTGTTTTTT	CASSLAAGAHGELFF
TRBJ1-1	TRBV5-1	TRBD1	-	TGCGCCAGCAGCTTAGGGACAGGGGAAGAAGCTTTCTTT	CASSLGTGEEAFF
TRBJ1-3	TRBV18	-	-	TGTGCCAGCTCAACTCCCTCGGGAAACACCATATATTTT	CASSTPSGNTIYF
TRBJ2-3	TRBV7-3	TRBD2	-	TGTGCCAGCAGCCCGGGACTAGCGGTCACAGATACGCAGTATTTT	CASSPGLAVTDTQYF
TRBJ1-3	TRBV7-2	-	-	TGTGCCAGCAGCTTAGTTAACAGGATCTCTGGAAACACCATATATTTT	CASSLVNRISGNTIYF
TRBJ2-5	TRBV19	TRBD2	-	TGTGCCAGTAGTATAGACTCCAGCGGGGGGGCTCGAGAGACCCAGTACTTC	CASSIDSSGGARETQYF
TRBJ2-7	TRBV7-2	-	-	TGTGCCAGCAGCCCAATCAACTCCTACGAGCAGTACTTC	CASSPINSYEQYF
TRBJ1-6	TRBV2	-	-	TGTGCCAGCACCCGGACAGAATCTTCACCCCTCCACTTT	CASTRTESSPLHF
TRBJ2-5	TRBV15	-	-	TGTGCCACCAGCAGAGTGACACACCAAGAGACCCAGTACTTC	CATSRVTHQETQYF
TRBJ2-7	TRBV9	-	-	TGTGCCAGCAGCAGGACAGATTCCTACGAGCAGTACTTC	CASSRTDSYEQYF
TRBJ2-1	TRBV28	TRBD1	-	TGTGCCAGCAGTCCGCACGGGACAGTGTACAATGAGCAGTTCTTC	CASSPHGTVYNEQFF
TRBJ2-1	TRBV5-1	TRBD2	-	TGCGCCAGCAGCTCCCGAGCGGGAGGTACATACAATGAGCAGTTCTTC	CASSSRAGGTYNEQFF
TRBJ1-3	TRBV15	-	-	TGTGCCACCAGCAGAGGATCAGGCTCTGGAAACACCATATATTTT	CATSRGSGSGNTIYF
TRBJ1-4	TRBV18	-	-	TGTGCCAGCTCACCACCGGAACAAACAACTAATGATAAACTGTTTTTT	CASSPPEQTTNDKLFF
TRBJ2-5	TRBV27	TRBD2	-	TGTGCCAGCAGTTTAACCAGCGGGGGGACCCAAGAGACCCAGTACTTC	CASSLTSGGTQETQYF
TRBJ2-7	TRBV29-1	TRBD1	-	TGCAGCGTCCTGGGACAGGGAGGCTACGAGCAGTACTTC	CSVLGQGGYEQYF